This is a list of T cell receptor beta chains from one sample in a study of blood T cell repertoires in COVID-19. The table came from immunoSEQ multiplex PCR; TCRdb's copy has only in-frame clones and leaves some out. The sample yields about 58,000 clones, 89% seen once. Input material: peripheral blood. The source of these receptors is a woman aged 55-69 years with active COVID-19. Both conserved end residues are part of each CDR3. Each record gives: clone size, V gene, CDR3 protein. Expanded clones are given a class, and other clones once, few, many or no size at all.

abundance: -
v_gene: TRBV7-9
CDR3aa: CASGGETHYGYTF

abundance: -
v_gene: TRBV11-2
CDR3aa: CASRSPGQVYNEQFF

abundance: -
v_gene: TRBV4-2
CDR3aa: CASSPSVGTAYGYTF

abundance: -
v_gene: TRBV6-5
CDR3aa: CASRTRLSPGYEQYF

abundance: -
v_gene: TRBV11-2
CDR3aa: CASSLGAGGEGYTF

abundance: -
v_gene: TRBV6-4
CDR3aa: CASSDVLFYGYTF

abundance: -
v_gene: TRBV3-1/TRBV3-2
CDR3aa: CASRLAGGGADTQYF

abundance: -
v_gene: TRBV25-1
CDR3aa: CASSESLGGTYEQYF

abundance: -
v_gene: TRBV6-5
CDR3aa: CASSTHRDQPQHF

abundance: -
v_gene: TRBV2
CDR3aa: CASTRPGGTYEQYF

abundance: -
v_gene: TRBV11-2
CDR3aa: CASSFRIGAMGGGNSPLHF

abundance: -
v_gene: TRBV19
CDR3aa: CASSEPIRGMSNQPQHF

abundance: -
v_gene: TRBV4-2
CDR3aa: CASSQGGRGGEKLFF

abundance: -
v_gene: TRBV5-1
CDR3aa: CASSFSGGAADTQYF

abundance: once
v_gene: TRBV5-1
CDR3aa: CASSTGTNIRSPLHF

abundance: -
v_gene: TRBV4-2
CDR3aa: CASRQGEGDTQYF

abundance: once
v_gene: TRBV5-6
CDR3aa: CASSLVDREGEAFF

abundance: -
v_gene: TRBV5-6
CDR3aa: CASSPVGGRGVNSPLHF

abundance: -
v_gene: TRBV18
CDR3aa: CASSSLDRAGGYTF

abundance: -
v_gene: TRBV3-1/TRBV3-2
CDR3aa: CASSQEVMKKLFF

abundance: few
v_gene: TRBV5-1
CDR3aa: CASSLGWENEKLFF

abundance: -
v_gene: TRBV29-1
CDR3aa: CSVQGLGQPQHF

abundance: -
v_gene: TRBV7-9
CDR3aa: CASSLARGSRNEQFF

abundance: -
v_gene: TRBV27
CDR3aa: CASSRPPRAGGYNEQFF

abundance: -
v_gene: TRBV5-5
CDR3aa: CASSFDRANYGYTF

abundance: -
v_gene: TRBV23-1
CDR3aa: CASSQSGDTSRGNTIYF

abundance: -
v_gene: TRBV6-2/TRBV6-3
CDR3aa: CASSYSRLADEQFF

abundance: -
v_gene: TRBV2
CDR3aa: CASGGDRVLNTIYF

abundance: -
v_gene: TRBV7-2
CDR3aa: CASSLLLAGGPRFEQYF

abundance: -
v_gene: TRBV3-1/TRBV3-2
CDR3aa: CASSPSRTGNTGELFF

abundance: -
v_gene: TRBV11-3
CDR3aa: CASKVGLETQYF

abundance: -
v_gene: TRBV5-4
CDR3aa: CASSLARGRGFNYGYTF

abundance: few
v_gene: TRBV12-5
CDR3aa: CASGGDVNTEAFF

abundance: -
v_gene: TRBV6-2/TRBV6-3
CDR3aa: CASSQHLTSRGELFF

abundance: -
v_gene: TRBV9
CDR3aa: CASSPRQSNQPQHF

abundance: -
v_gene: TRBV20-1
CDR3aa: CSASILAGTYNSPLHF

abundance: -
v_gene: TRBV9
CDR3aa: CASSVAPLSGSSEQFF

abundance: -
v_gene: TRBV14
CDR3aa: CASSQQLTGVGFDTQYF

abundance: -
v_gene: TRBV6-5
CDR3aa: CASSYRGGTGYTF

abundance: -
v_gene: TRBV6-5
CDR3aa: CASSYLQGIQPQHF

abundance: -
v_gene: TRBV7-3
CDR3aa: CASSSQPMETQYF

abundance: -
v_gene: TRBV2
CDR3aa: CASSASTNYGYTF

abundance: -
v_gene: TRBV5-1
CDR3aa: CASSYQALGTDTQYF

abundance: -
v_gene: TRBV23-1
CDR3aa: CASSPPQERGAQGEQFF

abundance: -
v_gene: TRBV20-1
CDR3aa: CSASSRGPQHF

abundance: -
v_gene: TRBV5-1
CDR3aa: CASSFTGQETQYF

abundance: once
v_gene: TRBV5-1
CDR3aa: CASSFNFRDSEKLFF

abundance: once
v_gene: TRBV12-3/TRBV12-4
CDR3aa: CASSRGGYNEQFF

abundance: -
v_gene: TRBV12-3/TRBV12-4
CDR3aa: CASKTDLGYGYTF

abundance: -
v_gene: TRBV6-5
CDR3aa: CASSYSGQVYEQYF

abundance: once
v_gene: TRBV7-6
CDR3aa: CASAGLAGGSTDTQYF

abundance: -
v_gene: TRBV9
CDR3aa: CASSVAAGGPTDTQYF

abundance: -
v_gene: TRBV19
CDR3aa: CASSVAVSSYEQYF

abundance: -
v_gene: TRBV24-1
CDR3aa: CATSLGGSYNEQFF

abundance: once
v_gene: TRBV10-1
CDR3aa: CASSSITRRRDWQFF

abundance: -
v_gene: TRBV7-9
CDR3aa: CASSRASGGRGTGELFF

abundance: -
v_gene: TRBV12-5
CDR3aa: CASGSGQGGNEQYF

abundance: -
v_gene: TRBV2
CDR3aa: CASSEVAGFTGELFF

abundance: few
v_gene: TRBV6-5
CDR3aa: CASSYSGTVLNTEAFF